This T cell receptor (beta chain) was recorded in a study of blood T cell repertoires in COVID-19. Turning to the study itself: Sources were T cells, B-cell-depleted T cells, or PBMCs; the material itself was cDNA or gDNA.

Data came from immunoSEQ multiplex PCR; TCRdb stores just in-frame clones and leaves some out. The sample lists over 150,000 clones, roughly 88% occurring once. CDR1 is KGHSH and CDR2 is LQKENI in the germline V gene. V was cut by 5 bases and J by 10 bases, with 14 bases left in between. The CDR3 is 12 amino acids. The sample was peripheral blood. This receptor was taken from a man between 60 and 70 years old with COVID-19, enrolled during active disease. The chain recombines TRBV18 with TRBJ1-1; D might be TRBD1 (5 bases). The CDR3 reads CASSSLEQAAFF. CDR3 DNA: TGTGCCAGCTCATCGTTGGAACAGGCAGCTTTCTTT.